Given below is one T cell receptor beta chain in context. No cognate antigen has been identified for it. No base quality values were provided; no much bigger clone lies one nucleotide off. The CDR3 regions of human TCRbeta chains were analyzed by immunosequencing. The authors' analysis ran thus. TCRs in the repertoires were compared against a reference library of SARS-CoV-2-specific TCRs that had been generated with the MIRA antigen-specificity platform. Breadth was defined as the fraction of unique TCRs that were SARS-CoV-2-associated, and depth was defined as the fraction of total T cells that were SARS-CoV-2-associated. Using the MIRA data, each spike-specific TCR was assigned both to the spike region to which the TCR was reactive and to a CD4 or CD8 class. Log10-transformed breadth and depth values were compared by one-way ANOVA with Sidak's multiple comparisons tests. The table comes from immuneACCESS by way of TCRdb, which keeps in-frame sequences with V and J called. Part of the clones is missing from these tables; in studies checked, under half for an unresolved V gene and the rest for unknown reasons. From that table come the V and J calls and clone size; the DNA was used to work out D and trimming. This sample has some 170,000 clones in its table, and around 89% of those were observed once. The top ten hold 4.3% of the sample.

This sample is drawn from a study of T cell responses to AZD1222 COVID-19 vaccine (dated by TCRdb to the early 2020s). Describing the broader study: TCR sequencing covered about 230 trial participants: 200 to 220 given two doses of AZD1222 and about 26 given two doses of MenACWY control vaccine. Trial participants were enrolled by age into 18-55, 56-69 and 70-plus year subgroups, with around 150, 28 and 57 TCR-sequenced participants respectively.

The germline V gene (reference sequence) provides CDR1 DFQATT and CDR2 SNEGSKA. The trim is 3 bases for V and 4 bases for J, with a gap of 7 bases between the germline ends. Spanning cysteine to phenylalanine, the CDR3 consists of 11 amino acids. Only CDR3 DNA is held: 33 bases, read in frame from base 1. Reading the label with the study, this specimen's time point is: about 28 days (+/-7) after the second vaccine dose. This specimen's treatment or condition label, per the study, means: meningococcal conjugate vaccine given as trial control. The vaccinee samples were drawn from two UK trials, COV001 and COV002, one of which was a single-blind randomized controlled phase 2/3 trial testing AZD1222 (ChAdOx1 nCoV-19) in healthy adults. For TCRbeta chain sequencing, PBMC samples were collected from trial participants at day 0 and at day 28 after the second dose. Broader findings and caveats from the paper: Nearly half of unique spike-specific TCRs reportedly recognized epitopes outside regions mutated in the B.1.351 and B.1.1.7 variants. The 56-69-year group was small, and its depth increase did not reach significance, likely because of low power. Conclusions about previously exposed vaccinees were limited because only a handful of AZD1222 recipients were SARS-CoV-2 seropositive at baseline. Vaccine-associated CD4 TCRs spanned the whole spike protein, with dominant responses in regions 160-218 and 743-854. A significant rise in spike-specific TCR breadth and depth was observed after two AZD1222 doses relative to day 0 and relative to MenACWY recipients. Because no day 14 peak-response samples were available, repertoires were characterized only after the peak T cell response. Participants were mostly white British and included more females than males, and it was suggested by the authors that clonal diversity may have been underestimated.

The sequence came from an adult who received the MenACWY meningococcal vaccine as a control. The sample was peripheral blood, taken 28 days after the second dose of the MenACWY control vaccine. Rearrangement joined TRBV20-1 to TRBJ2-7; the D gene is unclear. The CDR3 amino acid sequence is: CSASREYEQYF. The nucleotide sequence reads TGCAGTGCTAGTCGAGAATACGAGCAGTACTTC.